This record covers a single T cell receptor beta chain. Antigen unknown. The sample is drawn from a study of T cell repertoires in cytomegalovirus infection. About the study: Indications of both CMV infection and matching HLA type were provided by public TCR beta signatures.

Trimming stripped 5 bases from V and 1 base from J, with 5 bases between. The CDR3 extends over 12 amino acids. From the reads, TCRdb called clonotypes with MiXCR, one entry per CDR3 protein. The sample contains tens of thousands of distinct CDR3 sequences, about 20% of which appear only once. V usage is TRBV12-3 or TRBV12-4 and J usage is TRBJ2-5; D unresolved. This specimen was CD8+ T cells from cultured PBMCs, taken from culture after CMV antigen stimulation. The sequence was collected from a human donor in good health (CMV status not recorded). Some clones in this sample may be carry-over from other donors' samples. CDR3 in DNA: TGTGCCAGCAGTCCCAGCCAAGAGACCCAGTACTTC. Its protein product is CASSPSQETQYF.